This T cell receptor beta chain was captured in a study of PD-1 blockade in classical Hodgkin lymphoma. For the study at large: Nivolumab dosing for patients was 3 mg/kg, administered intravenously every 2 weeks.

No patient escaped relapse after autologous stem cell transplantation, and brentuximab vedotin exposure varied. Notes on this clone: Its antigen is currently unknown.

Overall study findings and caveats: TCR diversity rose significantly by C4D1 in CD4+ but not CD8+ cells.

The CDR3 is 15 residues long. The J segment lost 9 bases and the V segment lost 5 bases, leaving 10 bases of the junction unmatched. Germline CDR1 MNHNY, CDR2 SVGAGI (reference sequence). TCRdb's table, derived via immunoSEQ multiplex PCR, lists solely in-frame clones and lacks some. The sample consists of some 100,000 clones, more than 85% of them appearing once. The receptor was derived from a human donor with classical Hodgkin lymphoma. The chain is built from TRBV6-6 and TRBJ1-6, with 7 bases fitting TRBD1. Sample: peripheral blood mononuclear cells (PBMCs), taken before the second cycle of nivolumab. CDR3 DNA: TGTGCCAGCAGTACGGGGGACAGTTCATTTTCACCCCTCCACTTT. It codes for CASSTGDSSFSPLHF.